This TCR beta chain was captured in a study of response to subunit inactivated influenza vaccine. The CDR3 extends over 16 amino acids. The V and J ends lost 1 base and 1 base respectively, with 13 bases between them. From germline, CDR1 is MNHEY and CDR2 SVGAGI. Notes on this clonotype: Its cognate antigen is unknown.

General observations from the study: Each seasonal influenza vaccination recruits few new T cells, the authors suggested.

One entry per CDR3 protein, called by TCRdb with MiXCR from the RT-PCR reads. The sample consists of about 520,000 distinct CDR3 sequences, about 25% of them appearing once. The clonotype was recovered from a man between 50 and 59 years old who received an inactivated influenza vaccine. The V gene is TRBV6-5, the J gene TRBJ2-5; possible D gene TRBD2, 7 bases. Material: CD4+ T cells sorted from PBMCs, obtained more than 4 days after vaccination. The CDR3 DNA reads TGTGCCAGCAGTTACTTCCTGGGAGGGGGCCAAGAGACCCAGTACTTC. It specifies CASSYFLGGGQETQYF.